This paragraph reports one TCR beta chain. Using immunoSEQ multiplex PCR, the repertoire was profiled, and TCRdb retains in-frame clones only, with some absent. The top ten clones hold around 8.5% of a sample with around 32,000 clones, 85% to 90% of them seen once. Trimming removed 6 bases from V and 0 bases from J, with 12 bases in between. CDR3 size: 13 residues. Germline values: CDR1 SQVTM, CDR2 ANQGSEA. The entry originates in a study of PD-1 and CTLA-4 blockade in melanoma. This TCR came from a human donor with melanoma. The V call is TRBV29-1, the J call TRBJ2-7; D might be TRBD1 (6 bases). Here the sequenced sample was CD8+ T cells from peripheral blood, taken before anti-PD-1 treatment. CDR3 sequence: CSVFDRTSYEQYF. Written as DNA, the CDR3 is TGCAGCGTGTTCGACAGGACCTCCTACGAGCAGTACTTC.